These T cell receptor beta chains were read from a single sample in a study of T-cell reconstitution after alpha-beta-depleted transplantation in children. MiXCR, run by TCRdb on the PCR reads, gives a single entry per CDR3 protein. Of around 200,000 distinct CDR3 sequences listed, approximately 6.8% are singletons. Material: PBMCs from the stem cell graft donor, obtained from the stem cell graft. The receptor set was obtained from a human donor who donated a stem cell graft to a child with Wiskott-Aldrich syndrome. Both conserved end residues are part of each CDR3. The D gene is left open where the match is weak. Rows give clone size only sometimes, using once, few, many, or a class for an expanded clone.

TRBJ2-1	TRBD2	many	TRBV9	CASSVADLAGSEFF	TGTGCCAGCAGCGTAGCCGATCTAGCGGGTTCCGAGTTCTTC
TRBJ2-2	-	many	TRBV20-1	CSARDTRLEYTGELFF	TGCAGTGCTAGAGATACGAGACTAGAATACACCGGGGAGCTGTTTTTT
TRBJ1-5	-	many	TRBV15	CATSRGGRGGNQPQHF	TGTGCCACCAGCAGAGGGGGCAGGGGAGGCAATCAGCCCCAGCATTTT
TRBJ1-1	TRBD1	many	TRBV5-1	CASSLGTGRTEAFF	TGCGCCAGCAGCTTGGGGACAGGGCGAACTGAAGCTTTCTTT
TRBJ2-3	TRBD2	-	TRBV5-6	CASSLAGTSGPRTQYF	TGTGCCAGCAGCTTGGCGGGGACTAGCGGCCCGCGTACGCAGTATTTT
TRBJ2-1	-	many	TRBV5-1	CASSLLRNEQFF	TGCGCCAGCAGCTTGTTACGGAATGAGCAGTTCTTC
TRBJ1-5	-	many	TRBV20-1	CSASPAGARQPQHF	TGCAGTGCTAGCCCCGCAGGGGCCCGTCAGCCCCAGCATTTT
TRBJ1-5	-	many	TRBV7-8	CASSLATWISNQPQHF	TGTGCCAGCAGCTTAGCGACATGGATTAGCAATCAGCCCCAGCATTTT
TRBJ1-5	-	-	TRBV20-1	CSARSTKRGQPQHF	TGCAGTGCTAGATCCACTAAGAGGGGTCAGCCCCAGCATTTT
TRBJ1-1	TRBD1	many	TRBV28	CASSPSADRDWNTEAFF	TGTGCCAGCAGTCCCTCCGCGGACAGGGATTGGAACACTGAAGCTTTCTTT
TRBJ1-3	-	few	TRBV30	CACSRGSGNTIYF	TGTGCCTGCTCCAGGGGCTCTGGAAACACCATATATTTT
TRBJ2-7	-	many	TRBV6-1	CASTPTGAIYEQYF	TGTGCCAGCACCCCCACCGGGGCCATCTACGAGCAGTACTTC
TRBJ2-5	-	many	TRBV5-5	CAGSRTAQETQYF	TGTGCCGGCTCCCGGACAGCGCAAGAGACCCAGTACTTC
TRBJ2-6	-	many	TRBV12-3/TRBV12-4	CASSPSGVRANVLTF	TGTGCCAGCAGTCCTAGTGGGGTAAGGGCCAACGTCCTGACTTTC
TRBJ2-2	-	many	TRBV28	CASSRYGELFF	TGTGCCAGCAGTCGGTACGGGGAGCTGTTTTTT
TRBJ2-1	-	-	TRBV18	CASSPGTSSIEQFF	TGTGCCAGCTCACCAGGGACTTCCTCTATTGAGCAGTTCTTC
TRBJ2-5	-	many	TRBV5-1	CASSKQPGQQETQYF	TGCGCCAGCAGCAAGCAACCGGGACAACAAGAGACCCAGTACTTC
TRBJ1-4	-	-	TRBV18	CASSPLVKTPEKLFF	TGTGCCAGCTCACCACTCGTCAAGACACCTGAAAAACTGTTTTTT
TRBJ2-3	TRBD1	many	TRBV18	CASSPQGATSTDTQYF	TGTGCCAGCTCACCCCAGGGGGCTACGAGCACAGATACGCAGTATTTT
TRBJ1-5	TRBD1	few	TRBV7-8	CASSSGQGNQPQHF	TGTGCCAGCAGCTCGGGACAGGGCAATCAGCCCCAGCATTTT
TRBJ2-1	-	many	TRBV29-1	CSVAGKLYNEQFF	TGCAGCGTTGCAGGGAAACTATACAATGAGCAGTTCTTC
TRBJ2-1	-	many	TRBV12-3/TRBV12-4	CASSIFRQIQFF	TGTGCCAGCAGTATCTTTCGACAGATACAGTTCTTC